This TCR beta chain was found in a study of shared clonotypes between healthy human individuals. Whole-study findings and limits: A limitation of the genetic and exposure-history diversity represented arose from few donors.

As concerns this clone: Antigen: not known.

Sequencing was performed with immunoSEQ multiplex PCR; in TCRdb, only in-frame clones are kept and a portion is missing. The top ten hold less than 40% of the sample, which has more than 550,000 clones, about 90% seen once. The sequenced material came from memory CD8+ T cells from PBMCs. Noted subset: CD45RO+ cells pooled with CCR7-negative TemRA cells. The receptor was derived from a young man in good health. Some clones in this sample may be carry-over from other donors' samples.

The CDR3 DNA reads as TGTGCCAGCAGTGGAAGCGCTACCTACGAGCAGTACTTC. Translated: CASSGSATYEQYF. The chain uses TRBV2 and TRBJ2-7; no firm D call. Deletions cut 4 bases from V and 2 bases from J, with 9 bases between. Looked up from germline, CDR1 is SNHLY and CDR2 is FYNNEI. The CDR3 runs to 13 residues.